Shown below are 25 T cell receptor beta chains from a single sample sequenced in a study of cytomegalovirus exposure and HLA in healthy donors. The PCR made use of 60 Vbeta and 13 Jbeta primers. Clones were sequenced by immunoSEQ multiplex PCR, and TCRdb holds only the in-frame ones, with some missing. Seen here are some 220,000 clones, approximately 84% observed once, and the top ten hold roughly 0.24%. Sequencing was performed on PBMCs. These receptors were taken from a girl aged 2-10 years in good health and CMV-seronegative.

In its sample, this clone was seen once. This chain links TRBV11-2 with TRBJ1-2, with D possibly matching TRBD1 (5 bases). Trimming took 8 bases from V and 8 from J, leaving 18 bases between them. This CDR3 contains 13 residues. CDR1 is SGHAT, CDR2 FQNNGV, per germline. As DNA, the CDR3 is TGTGCCAGCCAGGGTATCCGGATGGGGGGCTACACCTTC. This gives the protein CASQGIRMGGYTF.

The chain links TRBV5-1 to TRBJ1-6, with D perhaps matching TRBD1 (5 bases). The V end was cut by 2 bases, the J end by 10 bases, with 19 bases between. CDR1 is SGHRS, CDR2 YFSETQ, per germline. The CDR3 is made up of 16 amino acids. This CDR3 reads CASSFVQGKTPSPLHF. In DNA form, the CDR3 reads TGCGCCAGCAGCTTCGTGCAGGGTAAAACTCCCTCACCCCTCCACTTT.

The chain combines TRBV5-1 with TRBJ2-1, with 13 bases identical to TRBD2. Germline V gene lookup returns CDR1 SGHRS and CDR2 YFSETQ. V gave up 3 bases and J gave up 4 bases; unmatched junction bases: 1. The CDR3 length is 15 residues. The CDR3 sequence: CASSSTSGRYNEQFF. In DNA form, the CDR3 reads TGCGCCAGCAGCTCGACTAGCGGGAGGTACAATGAGCAGTTCTTC.

The chain has TRBV12-5 and TRBJ1-5; possible D gene TRBD1, 6 bases. Per the germline V gene, CDR1 is LGHNT and CDR2 is FRNRAP. V dropped 6 bases and J dropped 3 bases, with 18 bases sitting between them. This CDR3 has 16 amino acids. The CDR3 region has the DNA TGTGCTAGTGGAGATCCCGGGACATTTAACAATCAGCCCCAGCATTTT. Amino acid sequence: CASGDPGTFNNQPQHF.

The chain is built from TRBV7-9 and TRBJ2-1, with D possibly TRBD2 on 7 matching bases. Trimming took 5 bases from V and 9 from J, leaving 23 bases between them. The CDR3 spans 16 residues. The V gene's germline CDR1 is SEHNR and CDR2 FQNEAQ (reference sequence). CDR3 residues: CASSTNQQLGGAEQFF. The CDR3 DNA is TGTGCCAGCAGCACCAATCAACAACTAGGGGGGGCTGAGCAGTTCTTC.

CDR3 in amino acids: CASSVARRDTQYF. CDR3 bases: TGTGCCAGTAGCGTCGCTAGGCGAGATACGCAGTATTTT. This chain uses TRBV19 with TRBJ2-3; D unclear. Trimming took off 6 bases at V and 5 bases at J, with 12 bases between the two ends. The germline CDR1 and CDR2 sequences are LNHDA and SQIVND (reference sequence). The length of the CDR3 is 13 residues.

J is TRBJ2-1 and V is TRBV7-3, with TRBD2 identical over 14 bases. Germline assignment: CDR1 SGHTA and CDR2 FQGTGA. Trimming cost V 5 bases and J 6 bases; bases outside gene matches: 3. The CDR3 length is 15 residues. CDR3 DNA sequence: TGTGCCAGCAGCCCCGGACTAGCGGGGGGCAATGAGCAGTTCTTC. It translates to CASSPGLAGGNEQFF.

This clone has only a few counts. The rearrangement joins TRBV6-5 to TRBJ1-3; a weak D match, TRBD1 (5 bases). Per germline, CDR1 MNHEY and CDR2 SVGAGI. Trimming took 4 bases from V and 3 from J, leaving 10 bases between them. This CDR3 region has 14 residues. In nucleotides, the CDR3 is TGTGCCAGCAGTTCGGGGGGGATTGGAAACACCATATATTTT. Translated: CASSSGGIGNTIYF.

Concerning this clone itself: Germline and junction disagree at one end, which may indicate a read error. V and J are TRBV7-9 and TRBJ2-7, with TRBD2 matching over 12 bases. The CDR3 totals 17 residues. The germline V gene encodes CDR1 SEHNR and CDR2 FQNEAQ (reference sequence). CDR3 residues: CSSSYSSGREGPYEQYF. In nucleotides, the CDR3 is TGTTCCAGCAGCTATTCTAGCGGGAGGGAGGGCCCCTACGAGCAGTACTTC.

This rearrangement joins TRBV5-1 to TRBJ1-2; no firm D call. V lost 0 bases, J lost 4 bases, and 16 bases lay in between. CDR3 size: 16 residues. The germline V gene encodes CDR1 SGHRS and CDR2 YFSETQ. The CDR3 sequence: CASSLASGSRGYGYTF. Here the CDR3 DNA reads TGCGCCAGCAGCTTGGCGTCTGGCTCCCGGGGCTATGGCTACACCTTC. The variable domain in full, completed from reference TRBV5-1 and TRBJ1-2, reads KAGVTQTPRYLIKTRGQQVTLSCSPISGHRSVSWYQQTPGQGLQFLFEYFSETQRNKGNFPGRFSGRQFSNSRSEMNVSTLELGDSALYLCASSLASGSRGYGYTFGSGTRLTVV.

The rearrangement links TRBV6-5 to TRBJ1-2; 7 nucleotides line up with TRBD1. J was trimmed by 2 bases and V by 5 bases; bases with no gene match: 5. The CDR3 spans 14 residues. Germline V CDR1 and CDR2: MNHEY, SVGAGI. The CDR3 here is CASSTRQGNYGYTF. CDR3 nucleotide sequence: TGTGCCAGCAGTACAAGACAGGGCAACTATGGCTACACCTTC.

This chain connects TRBV18 to TRBJ2-1, with 9 bases fitting TRBD2. CDR3 length: 17 residues. The junction had 5 bases not matched to a gene; V was cut back by 0 bases and J by 2 bases. Germline CDR1 KGHSH, CDR2 LQKENI. CDR3 DNA sequence: TGTGCCAGCTCACCACCGGGACTAGCACACACCTACAATGAGCAGTTCTTC. This codes for CASSPPGLAHTYNEQFF.

The rearrangement joins TRBV6-4 to TRBJ2-1; no clear D gene. The germline CDR1 and CDR2 sequences are MRHNA and SNTAGT. Between the trimmed V and J ends, which lost 0 bases and 2 bases, there was a span of 8 bases. This CDR3 region has 15 residues. CDR3 amino acids: CASSDSSKPYNEQFF. The CDR3 DNA is TGTGCCAGCAGTGACTCGAGTAAGCCCTACAATGAGCAGTTCTTC.

J is TRBJ2-7 and V is TRBV19; 12 positions agree with TRBD2. The CDR3 consists of 15 residues. CDR1 is LNHDA, CDR2 SQIVND, per germline (reference sequence). Trimming removed 6 bases from V and 2 bases from J; junction bases left unmatched: 5. CDR3 sequence (DNA): TGTGCCAGTAGGCTACTAGCGGGAGGTGCCTACGAGCAGTACTTC. This encodes CASRLLAGGAYEQYF. The full variable domain, its missing parts supplied by reference TRBV19 and TRBJ2-7, is DGGITQSPKYLFRKEGQNVTLSCEQNLNHDAMYWYRQDPGQGLRLIYYSQIVNDFQKGDIAEGYSVSREKKESFPLTVTSAQKNPTAFYLCASRLLAGGAYEQYFGPGTRLTVT.

This chain links TRBV5-6 with TRBJ1-6, with D unclear. Deletions cut 4 bases from V and 9 bases from J, with 20 bases between. This CDR3 region has 16 residues. Germline V gene sequence: CDR1 SGHDT, CDR2 YYEEEE. The CDR3: CASSLRLTGRSSPLHF. Written as DNA, the CDR3 is TGTGCCAGCAGCCTGCGGTTGACCGGCAGAAGTTCACCCCTCCACTTT.

The chain joins TRBV2 to TRBJ1-6; TRBD1 matches at 8 bases. The V and J ends lost 10 bases and 2 bases, in that order; junction bases with no gene match: 7. Germline values: CDR1 SNHLY, CDR2 FYNNEI. The CDR3 runs 15 residues. CDR3 region: CATDRGPTYNSPLHF. CDR3 nucleotide sequence: TGTGCCACCGACAGGGGCCCCACCTATAATTCACCCCTCCACTTT.

This sequence joins TRBV19 and TRBJ1-1; TRBD1 might be the D (6 bases). The CDR3 has 16 amino acids. Deletions cut 4 bases from V and 2 bases from J, with 17 bases between. The germline gives CDR1 LNHDA, CDR2 SQIVND (reference sequence). CDR3 coding DNA: TGTGCCAGTAGTACTCCCGCTCAGGGGCTAAACACTGAAGCTTTCTTT. Its translation is CASSTPAQGLNTEAFF.

The chain couples TRBV6-1 to TRBJ1-5; 8 nucleotides agree with TRBD1. Trimming at V came to 1 base and at J to 2 bases, leaving 4 bases not matched to a gene. This CDR3 spans 16 amino acids. The germline V gene has CDR1 MNHNS and CDR2 SASEGT. The CDR3 here is CASSEVRGRGNQPQHF. The CDR3 nucleotides are TGTGCCAGCAGTGAAGTCAGGGGGCGAGGCAATCAGCCCCAGCATTTT.

This clone has only a few counts. V is TRBV29-1 and J is TRBJ2-5, with TRBD1 matching 7 bases. The CDR3 contains 13 residues. J lost 4 bases, V lost 6 bases, and 8 bases had no gene match. Germline V CDR1 and CDR2: SQVTM, ANQGSEA. CDR3 sequence (DNA): TGCAGCGTCTGTAGACAGGGATCAGAGACCCAGTACTTC. Protein sequence: CSVCRQGSETQYF.

This clone was recorded a few times. V and J are TRBV10-3 and TRBJ2-3; 9 bases match TRBD2. V shed 8 bases and J 2 bases; nucleotides not matched to a gene: 8. CDR3 length equals 15 residues. Germline lookup yields CDR1 ENHRY and CDR2 SYGVKD. Here the CDR3 DNA reads TGTGCCATCTCCGAGGCTAGCGGGAACACAGATACGCAGTATTTT. Translating it yields CAISEASGNTDTQYF.

In the case of this clone: Its ends do not fully match the called genes, so a read error is possible. CDR3 protein: CASSITGVYNEQLF. CDR3 DNA sequence: TGTGCCAGCAGCATCACAGGGGTCTACAATGAGCAGCTCTTC. The V gene is TRBV6-6, the J gene TRBJ2-1; TRBD1 matches at 7 bases. From germline, CDR1 is MNHNY and CDR2 SVGAGI (reference sequence). This CDR3 is 14 amino acids long.

The rearrangement joins TRBV19 to TRBJ1-1; tentatively, D is TRBD1 (5 bases). Trimming took 5 bases from V and 1 from J, leaving 8 bases between them. Germline CDR1 is LNHDA and CDR2 is SQIVND (reference sequence). The CDR3 extends over 13 amino acids. CDR3 amino acids: CASSGAPNTEAFF. The CDR3 DNA is TGTGCCAGTAGTGGGGCGCCGAACACTGAAGCTTTCTTT.

This clone appeared once. The chain's CDR3 is CASSQYGQGPTYEQYF. CDR3 in DNA: TGTGCCAGCAGCCAATACGGACAGGGACCCACCTACGAGCAGTACTTC. V is TRBV4-2 and J is TRBJ2-7, with TRBD1 matching 8 bases. The germline V gene has CDR1 LGHNA and CDR2 YNFKEQ. The J segment lost 2 bases and the V segment lost 2 bases, leaving 8 bases of the junction unmatched. This CDR3 spans 16 amino acids.

This clone was seen more than once but under ten times. The chain links TRBV2 to TRBJ2-7; 9 positions match TRBD2. V trimming: 4 bases; J trimming: 5 bases; junction bases outside the gene matches: 9. This CDR3 contains 15 residues. CDR1 and CDR2 from the germline V gene are SNHLY and FYNNEI. The CDR3 coding sequence is TGTGCCAGCAGTGGCCGTAGCGGGGGTAGCAACGAGCAGTACTTC. This codes for CASSGRSGGSNEQYF.

This chain joins TRBV6-5 and TRBJ2-5, with D perhaps TRBD1 (6 bases). The V end lost 2 bases, the J end lost 1 base, and 11 bases lay between the germline ends. The germline V gene encodes CDR1 MNHEY and CDR2 SVGAGI. This CDR3 comprises 15 residues. The CDR3 sequence: CASSYSRDTQETQYF. CDR3 in DNA: TGTGCCAGCAGTTACAGCCGGGACACCCAAGAGACCCAGTACTTC.